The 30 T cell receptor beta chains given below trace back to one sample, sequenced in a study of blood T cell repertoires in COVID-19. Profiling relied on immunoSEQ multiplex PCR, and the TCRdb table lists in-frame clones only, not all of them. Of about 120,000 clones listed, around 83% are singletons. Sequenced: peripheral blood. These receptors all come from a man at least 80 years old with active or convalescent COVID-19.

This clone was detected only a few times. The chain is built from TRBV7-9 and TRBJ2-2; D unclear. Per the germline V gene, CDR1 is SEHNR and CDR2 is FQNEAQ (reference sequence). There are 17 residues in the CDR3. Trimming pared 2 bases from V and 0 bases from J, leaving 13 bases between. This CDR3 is CASSLPLALPNTGELFF. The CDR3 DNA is TGTGCCAGCAGCTTACCCCTGGCCTTGCCGAACACCGGGGAGCTGTTTTTT.

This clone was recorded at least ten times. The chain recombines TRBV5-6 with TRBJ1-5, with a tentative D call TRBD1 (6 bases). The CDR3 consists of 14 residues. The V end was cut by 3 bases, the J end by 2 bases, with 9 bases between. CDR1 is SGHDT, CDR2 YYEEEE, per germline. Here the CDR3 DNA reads TGTGCCAGCAGCTCCCGACAGGGCAATCAGCCCCAGCATTTT. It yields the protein CASSSRQGNQPQHF.

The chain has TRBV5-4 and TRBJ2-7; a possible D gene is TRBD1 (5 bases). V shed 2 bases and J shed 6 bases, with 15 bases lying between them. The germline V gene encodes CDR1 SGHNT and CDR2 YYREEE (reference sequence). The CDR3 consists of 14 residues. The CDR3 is CASSFQGSVFEQYF. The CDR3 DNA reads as TGTGCCAGCAGCTTTCAGGGCTCGGTTTTCGAGCAGTACTTC. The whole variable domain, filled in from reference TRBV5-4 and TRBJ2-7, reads ETGVTQSPTHLIKTRGQQVTLRCSSQSGHNTVSWYQQALGQGPQFIFQYYREEENGRGNFPPRFSGLQFPNYSSELNVNALELDDSALYLCASSFQGSVFEQYFGPGTRLTVT.

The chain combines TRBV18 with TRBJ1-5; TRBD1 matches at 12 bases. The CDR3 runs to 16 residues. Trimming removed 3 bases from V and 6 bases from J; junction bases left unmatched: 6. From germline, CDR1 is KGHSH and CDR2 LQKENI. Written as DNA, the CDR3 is TGTGCCAGCTCACCGACCGGGACAGGGGGCGTTCAGCCCCAGCATTTT. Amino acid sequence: CASSPTGTGGVQPQHF.

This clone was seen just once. CDR3 residues: CSVGSGQGSSGNTIYF. CDR3 in DNA: TGCAGCGTTGGTTCGGGACAGGGCTCTTCTGGAAACACCATATATTTT. The V call is TRBV29-1, the J call TRBJ1-3; 9 bases fit TRBD1. The CDR3 is 16 amino acids. V was pared by 4 bases and J by 1 base, with 8 bases of the junction left unmatched. Germline CDR1 SQVTM, CDR2 ANQGSEA.

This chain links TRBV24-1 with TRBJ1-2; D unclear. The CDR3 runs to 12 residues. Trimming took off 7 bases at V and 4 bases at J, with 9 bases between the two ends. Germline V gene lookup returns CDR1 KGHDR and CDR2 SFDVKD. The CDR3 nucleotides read TGTGCCACCAGCCCGGGGTCCTATGGCTACACCTTC. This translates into CATSPGSYGYTF.

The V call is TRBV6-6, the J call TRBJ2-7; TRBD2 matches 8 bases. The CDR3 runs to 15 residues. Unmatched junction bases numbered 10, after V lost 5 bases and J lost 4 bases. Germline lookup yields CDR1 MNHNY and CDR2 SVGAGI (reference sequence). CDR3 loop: CASSNQRGGYYEQYF. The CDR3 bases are TGTGCCAGCAGTAACCAACGGGGGGGGTATTACGAGCAGTACTTC.

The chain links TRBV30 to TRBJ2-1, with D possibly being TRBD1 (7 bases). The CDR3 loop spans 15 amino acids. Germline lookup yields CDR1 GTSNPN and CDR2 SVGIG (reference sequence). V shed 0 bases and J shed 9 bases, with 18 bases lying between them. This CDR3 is CAWSVGDREASEQFF. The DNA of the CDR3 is TGTGCCTGGAGTGTTGGAGACAGGGAGGCCAGTGAGCAGTTCTTC.

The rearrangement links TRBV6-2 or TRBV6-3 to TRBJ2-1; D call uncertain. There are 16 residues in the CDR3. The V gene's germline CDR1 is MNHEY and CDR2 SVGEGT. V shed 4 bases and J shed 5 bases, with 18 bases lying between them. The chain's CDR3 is CASSSRPGSINNEQFF. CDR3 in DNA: TGTGCCAGCAGTTCTAGACCCGGGTCCATAAACAATGAGCAGTTCTTC.

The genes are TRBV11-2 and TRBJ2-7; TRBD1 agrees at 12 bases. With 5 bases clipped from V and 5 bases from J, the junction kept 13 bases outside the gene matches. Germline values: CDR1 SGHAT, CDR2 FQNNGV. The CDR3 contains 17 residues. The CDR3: CASSTPLSGQGANEQYF. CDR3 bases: TGTGCCAGCAGCACCCCGTTGTCGGGACAGGGGGCAAACGAGCAGTACTTC.

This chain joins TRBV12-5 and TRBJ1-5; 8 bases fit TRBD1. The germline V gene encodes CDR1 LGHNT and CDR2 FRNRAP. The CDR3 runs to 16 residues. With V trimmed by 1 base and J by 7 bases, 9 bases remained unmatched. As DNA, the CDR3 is TGTGCTAGTGGTTTGGGACAGGGGAGTGTTGGGCAGCCCCAGCATTTT. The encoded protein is CASGLGQGSVGQPQHF.

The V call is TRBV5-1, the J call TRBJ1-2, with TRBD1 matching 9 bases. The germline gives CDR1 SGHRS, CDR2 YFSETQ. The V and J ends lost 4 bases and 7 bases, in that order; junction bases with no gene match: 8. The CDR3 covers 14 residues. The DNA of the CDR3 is TGCGCCAGCAGCGAGGGACAGGGCCTAGTTGGCTACACCTTC. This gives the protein CASSEGQGLVGYTF.

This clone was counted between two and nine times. Here the CDR3 reads CASQKDAGSTEAFF. CDR3 DNA: TGTGCTAGCCAAAAAGATGCAGGGTCCACTGAAGCTTTCTTT. The rearrangement uses TRBV12-5 and TRBJ1-1; D perhaps matches TRBD1 (5 bases). CDR3 length equals 14 residues. Between the trimmed V and J ends, which lost 9 bases and 4 bases, there was a span of 18 bases. Germline CDR1 is LGHNT and CDR2 is FRNRAP.

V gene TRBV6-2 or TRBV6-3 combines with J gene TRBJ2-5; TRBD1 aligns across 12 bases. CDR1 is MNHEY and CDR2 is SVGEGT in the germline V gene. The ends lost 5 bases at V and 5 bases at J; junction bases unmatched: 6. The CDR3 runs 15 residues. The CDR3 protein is CASSTGTGGDETQYF. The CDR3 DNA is TGTGCCAGCAGTACTGGGACAGGGGGCGATGAGACCCAGTACTTC.

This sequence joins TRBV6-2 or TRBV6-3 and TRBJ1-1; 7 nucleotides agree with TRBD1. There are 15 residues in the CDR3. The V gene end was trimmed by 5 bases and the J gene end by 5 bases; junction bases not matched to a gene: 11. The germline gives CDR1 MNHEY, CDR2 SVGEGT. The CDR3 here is CASSDRQGGWTEAFF. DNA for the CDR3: TGTGCCAGCAGTGATCGACAGGGCGGGTGGACTGAAGCTTTCTTT.

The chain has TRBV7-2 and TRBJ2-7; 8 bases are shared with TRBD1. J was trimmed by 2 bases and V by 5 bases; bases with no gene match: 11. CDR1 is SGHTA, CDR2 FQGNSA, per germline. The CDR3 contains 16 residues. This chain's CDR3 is CASSASTGVTTYEQYF. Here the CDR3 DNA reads TGTGCCAGCAGCGCATCGACAGGGGTGACCACCTACGAGCAGTACTTC.

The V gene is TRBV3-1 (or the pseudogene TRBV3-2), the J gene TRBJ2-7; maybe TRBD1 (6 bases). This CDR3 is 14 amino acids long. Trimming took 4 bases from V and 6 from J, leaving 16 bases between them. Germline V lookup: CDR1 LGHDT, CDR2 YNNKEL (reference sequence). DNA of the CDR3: TGTGCCAGCAGCCCCTTCCAGGGGATAGGCGAGCAGTACTTC. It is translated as CASSPFQGIGEQYF.

CDR3 sequence: CASSPTDRNTEAFF. The CDR3 nucleotides read TGTGCCAGTAGTCCCACGGACAGAAACACTGAAGCTTTCTTT. J is TRBJ1-1 and V is TRBV19; D may be TRBD1 (6 bases). Germline CDR1 is LNHDA and CDR2 is SQIVND (reference sequence). V was shortened by 5 bases and J by 2 bases, with 12 bases between the two germline ends. The CDR3 contains 14 residues.

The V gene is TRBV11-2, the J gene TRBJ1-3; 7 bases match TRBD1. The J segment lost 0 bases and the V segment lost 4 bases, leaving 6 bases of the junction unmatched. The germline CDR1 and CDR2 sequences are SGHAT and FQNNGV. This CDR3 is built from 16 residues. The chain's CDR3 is CASSYLSGGSGNTIYF. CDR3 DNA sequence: TGTGCCAGCAGCTACTTATCAGGGGGCTCTGGAAACACCATATATTTT.

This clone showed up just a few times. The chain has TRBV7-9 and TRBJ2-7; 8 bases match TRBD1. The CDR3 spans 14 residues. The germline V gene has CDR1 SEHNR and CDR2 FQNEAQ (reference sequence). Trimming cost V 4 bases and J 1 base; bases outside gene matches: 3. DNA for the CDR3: TGTGCCAGCAGCTGGGACAGGACGTCCTACGAGCAGTACTTC. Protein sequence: CASSWDRTSYEQYF.

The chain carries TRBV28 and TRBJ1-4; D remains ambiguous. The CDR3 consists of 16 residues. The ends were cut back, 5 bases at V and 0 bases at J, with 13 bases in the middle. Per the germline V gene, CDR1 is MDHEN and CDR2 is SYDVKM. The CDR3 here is CASSVRLSPTNEKLFF. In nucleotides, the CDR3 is TGTGCCAGCAGTGTCCGTCTTAGCCCAACTAATGAAAAACTGTTTTTT.

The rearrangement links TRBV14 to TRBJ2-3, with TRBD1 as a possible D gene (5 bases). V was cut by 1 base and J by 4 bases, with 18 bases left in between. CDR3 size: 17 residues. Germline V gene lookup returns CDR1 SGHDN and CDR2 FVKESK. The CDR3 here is CASSQGWLKGPADTQYF. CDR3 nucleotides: TGTGCCAGCAGCCAAGGGTGGCTAAAGGGGCCCGCAGATACGCAGTATTTT.

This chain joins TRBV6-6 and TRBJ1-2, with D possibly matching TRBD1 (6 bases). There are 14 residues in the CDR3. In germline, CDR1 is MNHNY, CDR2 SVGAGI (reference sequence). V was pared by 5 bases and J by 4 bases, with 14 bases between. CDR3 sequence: CASSPTGTSYGYTF. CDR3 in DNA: TGTGCCAGCAGTCCCACAGGGACAAGCTATGGCTACACCTTC.

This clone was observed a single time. In DNA form, the CDR3 reads TGTGCCAGCAGTTTTCTAGCGGGGGGCGAACAAGAGACCCAGTACTTC. Translated, it gives CASSFLAGGEQETQYF. V usage is TRBV6-2 or TRBV6-3 and J usage is TRBJ2-5; TRBD2 matches at 11 bases. The CDR3 covers 16 residues. Germline CDR1 is MNHEY and CDR2 is SVGEGT. Losses at the gene ends were 4 bases for V and 2 bases for J; bases not matched to a gene: 6.

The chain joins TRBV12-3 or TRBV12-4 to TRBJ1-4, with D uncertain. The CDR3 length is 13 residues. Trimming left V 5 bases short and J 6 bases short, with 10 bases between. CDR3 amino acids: CASSPSGDEKLFF. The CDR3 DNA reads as TGTGCCAGCAGTCCCTCGGGAGATGAAAAACTGTTTTTT.

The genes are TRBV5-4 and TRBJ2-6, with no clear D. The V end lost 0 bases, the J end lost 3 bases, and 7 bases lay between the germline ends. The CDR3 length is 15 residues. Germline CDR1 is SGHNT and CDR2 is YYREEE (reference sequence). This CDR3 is CASSLGSIGANVLTF. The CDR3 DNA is TGTGCCAGCAGCTTGGGTTCTATTGGGGCCAACGTCCTGACTTTC.

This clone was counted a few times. The CDR3: CASSGTPGQPYGYTF. The CDR3 DNA reads TGTGCCAGCAGCGGCACCCCGGGACAACCTTATGGCTACACCTTC. This chain uses TRBV5-5 with TRBJ1-2; possibly TRBD1 for D (6 bases). The germline V and J ends were trimmed by 4 bases and 5 bases, with 18 bases remaining between them. Per germline, CDR1 SGHKS and CDR2 YYEKEE (reference sequence). The CDR3 is 15 residues long. Looking up the rest from reference TRBV5-5 and TRBJ1-2 gives the full variable domain: DAGVTQSPTHLIKTRGQQVTLRCSPISGHKSVSWYQQVLGQGPQFIFQYYEKEERGRGNFPDRFSARQFPNYSSELNVNALLLGDSALYLCASSGTPGQPYGYTFGSGTRLTVV.

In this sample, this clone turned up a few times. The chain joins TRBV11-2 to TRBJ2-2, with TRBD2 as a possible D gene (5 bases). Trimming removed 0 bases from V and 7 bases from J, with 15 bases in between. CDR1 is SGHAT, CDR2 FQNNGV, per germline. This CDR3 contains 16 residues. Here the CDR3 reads CASSLDPQARGGELFF. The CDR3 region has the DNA TGTGCCAGCAGCTTAGATCCCCAGGCCCGGGGCGGGGAGCTGTTTTTT.

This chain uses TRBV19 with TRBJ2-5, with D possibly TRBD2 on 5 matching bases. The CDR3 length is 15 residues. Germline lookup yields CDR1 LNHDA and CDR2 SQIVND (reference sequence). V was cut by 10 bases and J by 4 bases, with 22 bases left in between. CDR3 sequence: CATQQSGLLLETQYF. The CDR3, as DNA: TGTGCCACTCAACAGTCAGGACTGCTTCTAGAGACCCAGTACTTC.

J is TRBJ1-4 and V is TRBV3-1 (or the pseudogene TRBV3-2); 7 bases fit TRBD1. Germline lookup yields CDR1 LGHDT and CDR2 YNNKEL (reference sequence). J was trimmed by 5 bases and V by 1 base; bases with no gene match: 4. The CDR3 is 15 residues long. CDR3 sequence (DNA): TGTGCCAGCAGCCAAGGCGGGACAGCCAATGAAAAACTGTTTTTT. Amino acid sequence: CASSQGGTANEKLFF.